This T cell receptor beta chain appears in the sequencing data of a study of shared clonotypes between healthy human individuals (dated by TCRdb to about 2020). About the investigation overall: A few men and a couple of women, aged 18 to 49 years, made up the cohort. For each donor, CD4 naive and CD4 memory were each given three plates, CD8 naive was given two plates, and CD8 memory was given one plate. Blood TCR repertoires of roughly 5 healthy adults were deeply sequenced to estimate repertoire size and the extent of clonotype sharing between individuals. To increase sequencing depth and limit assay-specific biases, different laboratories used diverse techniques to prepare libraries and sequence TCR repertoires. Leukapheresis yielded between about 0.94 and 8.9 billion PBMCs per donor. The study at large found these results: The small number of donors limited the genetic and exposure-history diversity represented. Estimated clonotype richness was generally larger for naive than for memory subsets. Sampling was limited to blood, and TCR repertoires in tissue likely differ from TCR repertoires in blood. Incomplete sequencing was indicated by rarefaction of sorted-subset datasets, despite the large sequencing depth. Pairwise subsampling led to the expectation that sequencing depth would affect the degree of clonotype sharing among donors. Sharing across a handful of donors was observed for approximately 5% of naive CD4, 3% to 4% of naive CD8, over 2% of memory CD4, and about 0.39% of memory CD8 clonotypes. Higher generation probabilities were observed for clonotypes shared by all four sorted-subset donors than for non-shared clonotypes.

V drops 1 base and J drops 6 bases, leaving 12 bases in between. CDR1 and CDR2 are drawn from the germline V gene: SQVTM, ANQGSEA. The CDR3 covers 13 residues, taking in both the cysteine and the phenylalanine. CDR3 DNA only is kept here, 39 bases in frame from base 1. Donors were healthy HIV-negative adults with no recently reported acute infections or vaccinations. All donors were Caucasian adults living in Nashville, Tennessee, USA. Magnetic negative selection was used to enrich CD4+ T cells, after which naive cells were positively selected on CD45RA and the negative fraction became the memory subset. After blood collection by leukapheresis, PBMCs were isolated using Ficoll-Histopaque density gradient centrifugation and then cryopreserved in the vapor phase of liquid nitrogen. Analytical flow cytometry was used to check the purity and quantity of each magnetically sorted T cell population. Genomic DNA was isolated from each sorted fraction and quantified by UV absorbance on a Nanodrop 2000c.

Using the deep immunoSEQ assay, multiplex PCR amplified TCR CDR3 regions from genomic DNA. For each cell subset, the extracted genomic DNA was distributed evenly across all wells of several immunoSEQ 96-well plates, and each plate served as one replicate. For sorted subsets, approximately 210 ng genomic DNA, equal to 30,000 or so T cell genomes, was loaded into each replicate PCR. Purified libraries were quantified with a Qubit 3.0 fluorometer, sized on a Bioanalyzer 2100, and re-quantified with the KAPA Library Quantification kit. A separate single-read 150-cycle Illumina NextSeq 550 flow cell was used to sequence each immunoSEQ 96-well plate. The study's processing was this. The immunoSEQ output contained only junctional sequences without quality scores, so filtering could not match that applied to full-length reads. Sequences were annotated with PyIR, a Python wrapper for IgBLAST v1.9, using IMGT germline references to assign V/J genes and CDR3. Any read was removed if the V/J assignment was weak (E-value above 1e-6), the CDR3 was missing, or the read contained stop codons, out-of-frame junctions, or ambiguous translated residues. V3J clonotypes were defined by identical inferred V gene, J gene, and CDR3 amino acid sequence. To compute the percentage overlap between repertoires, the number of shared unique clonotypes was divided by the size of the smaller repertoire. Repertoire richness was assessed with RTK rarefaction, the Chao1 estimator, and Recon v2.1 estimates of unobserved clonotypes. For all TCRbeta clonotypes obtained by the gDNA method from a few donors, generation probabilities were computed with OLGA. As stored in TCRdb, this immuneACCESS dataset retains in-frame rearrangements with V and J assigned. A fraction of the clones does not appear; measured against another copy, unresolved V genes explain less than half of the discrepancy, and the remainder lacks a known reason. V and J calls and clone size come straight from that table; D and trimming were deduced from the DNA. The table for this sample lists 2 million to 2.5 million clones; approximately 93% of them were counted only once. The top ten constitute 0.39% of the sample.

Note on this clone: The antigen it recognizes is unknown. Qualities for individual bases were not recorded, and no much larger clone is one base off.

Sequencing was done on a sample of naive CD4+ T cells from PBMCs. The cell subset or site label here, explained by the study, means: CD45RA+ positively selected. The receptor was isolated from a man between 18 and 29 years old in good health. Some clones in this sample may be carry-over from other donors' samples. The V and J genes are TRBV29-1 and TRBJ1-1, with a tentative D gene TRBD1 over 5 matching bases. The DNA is TGCAGCGTTGAAGCCCCAGGGCACTCTGAAGCTTTCTTT. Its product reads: CSVEAPGHSEAFF.